The 29 T cell receptor beta chains listed next were all sequenced from one sample in a study of blood T cell repertoires in COVID-19. Clones were read by immunoSEQ multiplex PCR, and TCRdb kept only the in-frame ones, dropping some. The sample shows approximately 300,000 clones, 75% to 95% of them seen only once. The sequencing sample was made of peripheral blood. The origin of the receptors is a woman under 40 with COVID-19, enrolled during active disease.

This rearrangement joins TRBV7-8 to TRBJ1-1; 7 positions agree with TRBD1. V was clipped by 5 bases and J by 4 bases; unmatched bases: 4. The CDR3 runs 13 residues. Germline V CDR1 and CDR2: SGHVS, FQNEAQ. This CDR3 is CASSRRGPTEAFF. The CDR3 DNA sequence: TGTGCCAGCAGCCGGAGGGGGCCCACTGAAGCTTTCTTT.

The rearrangement links TRBV2 to TRBJ2-1, with 7 nucleotides matching TRBD2. The CDR3 is made up of 16 amino acids. Trimming removed 6 bases from V and 4 bases from J; junction bases left unmatched: 12. The germline CDR1 and CDR2 sequences are SNHLY and FYNNEI. CDR3 residues: CASSSVGTTFYNEQFF. The DNA for the CDR3 is TGTGCCAGCAGCTCGGTAGGGACTACATTTTACAATGAGCAGTTCTTC.

The chain combines TRBV9 with TRBJ2-1; 9 nucleotides match TRBD2. V gave up 4 bases and J gave up 10 bases; unmatched junction bases: 12. Per the germline V gene, CDR1 is SGDLS and CDR2 is YYNGEE. The length of the CDR3 is 15 residues. For the CDR3, the DNA is TGTGCCAGCAGCACGGCGCCTAGCGGGACTAGGGAGCAGTTCTTC. Translating gives CASSTAPSGTREQFF.

The chain carries TRBV30 and TRBJ1-3; 10 bases fit TRBD1. With 3 bases clipped from V and 3 bases from J, the junction kept 8 bases outside the gene matches. The germline gives CDR1 GTSNPN, CDR2 SVGIG (reference sequence). CDR3 length: 16 residues. CDR3 DNA sequence: TGTGCCTGGAGCAGGGGACAGGGGATACTTGGAAACACCATATATTTT. Residues: CAWSRGQGILGNTIYF.

The genes are TRBV30 and TRBJ1-5; a possible D gene is TRBD1 (5 bases). Germline CDR1 reads GTSNPN; CDR2 reads SVGIG (reference sequence). CDR3 length equals 14 residues. The ends were cut back, 6 bases at V and 0 bases at J, with 12 bases in the middle. This CDR3 is CACSLTDSNQPQHF. CDR3 in DNA: TGTGCCTGTTCTCTGACAGATAGCAATCAGCCCCAGCATTTT.

The genes are TRBV12-3 or TRBV12-4 and TRBJ2-3; 7 nucleotides line up with TRBD1. Losses at the gene ends were 1 base for V and 10 bases for J; bases not matched to a gene: 5. This CDR3 has 13 amino acids. The CDR3 nucleotides are TGTGCCAGCAGTTTAGGGTGGGACAGCCCGCAGTATTTT. This codes for CASSLGWDSPQYF.

The CDR3 region is CASSERAPSMKKLFF. For the CDR3, the DNA is TGTGCCAGCAGCGAGAGGGCCCCGAGTATGAAAAAACTGTTTTTT. The chain carries TRBV7-8 and TRBJ1-4; D not certain. The V gene's germline CDR1 is SGHVS and CDR2 FQNEAQ. V shed 5 bases and J shed 9 bases, with 19 bases lying between them. This CDR3 has 15 amino acids.

This clone came up once. The sample holds other DNA sequences that translate to the same CDR3. The chain uses TRBV2 and TRBJ2-7, with TRBD1 matching over 9 bases. The trim removed 9 bases at V and 1 base at J, leaving 7 bases unmatched. The CDR3 covers 14 residues. CDR1 is SNHLY and CDR2 is FYNNEI in the germline V gene. The CDR3 sequence is CASRFGTGSYEQYF. The CDR3 region has the DNA TGTGCCAGTAGGTTTGGGACAGGGTCCTACGAGCAGTACTTC.

The chain has TRBV7-2 and TRBJ1-4; D is ambiguous. The germline V gene has CDR1 SGHTA and CDR2 FQGNSA. V lost 5 bases and J lost 8, with 15 bases in between. CDR3 length equals 14 residues. The CDR3 nucleotides read TGTGCCAGCAGCGAGGACTTCCCAGACGAAAAACTGTTTTTT. Encoded protein: CASSEDFPDEKLFF.

The V gene is TRBV5-1, the J gene TRBJ2-7, with D hard to call. The CDR3 length is 18 residues. Looked up from germline, CDR1 is SGHRS and CDR2 is YFSETQ. Trimming took off 1 base at V and 0 bases at J, with 20 bases between the two ends. CDR3: CASSLNPMETASSYEQYF. CDR3 DNA sequence: TGCGCCAGCAGCTTGAACCCCATGGAAACAGCCAGCTCCTACGAGCAGTACTTC.

This chain links TRBV10-3 with TRBJ1-2, with a weak D call TRBD1 (5 bases). Germline CDR1 ENHRY, CDR2 SYGVKD. The CDR3 totals 16 residues. The ends were cut back, 0 bases at V and 3 bases at J, with 14 bases in the middle. CDR3 sequence: CAISESLGVGDYGYTF. Here the CDR3 DNA reads TGTGCCATCAGTGAGTCGCTAGGGGTAGGGGACTATGGCTACACCTTC.

The chain combines TRBV6-5 with TRBJ1-1; D uncertain. The germline V and J ends were trimmed by 7 bases and 1 base, with 16 bases remaining between them. Looked up from germline, CDR1 is MNHEY and CDR2 is SVGAGI. The CDR3 sequence is 15 residues long. The CDR3 DNA reads as TGTGCCAGCACCGGGATCTCCGCGGGGAACACTGAAGCTTTCTTT. This gives the protein CASTGISAGNTEAFF.

The chain joins TRBV5-1 to TRBJ2-3, with 7 nucleotides matching TRBD2. The germline CDR1 and CDR2 sequences are SGHRS and YFSETQ. V was pared by 7 bases and J by 5 bases, with 7 bases of the junction left unmatched. The CDR3 is made up of 13 amino acids. The CDR3, as DNA: TGCGCCAGCCGGCGGGAGCTTCAAGATACGCAGTATTTT. Amino acids: CASRRELQDTQYF. Together with reference TRBV5-1 and TRBJ2-3, the CDR3 gives the full variable domain: KAGVTQTPRYLIKTRGQQVTLSCSPISGHRSVSWYQQTPGQGLQFLFEYFSETQRNKGNFPGRFSGRQFSNSRSEMNVSTLELGDSALYLCASRRELQDTQYFGPGTRLTVL.

The J gene is TRBJ2-7, the V gene TRBV7-8; 8 nucleotides match TRBD2. This CDR3 comprises 14 residues. Losses at the gene ends were 5 bases for V and 5 bases for J; bases not matched to a gene: 8. CDR1 SGHVS and CDR2 FQNEAQ come from the germline V gene. CDR3 in amino acids: CASSPSGTSNEQYF. CDR3 DNA sequence: TGTGCCAGCAGCCCATCCGGGACTAGTAACGAGCAGTACTTC.

V and J are TRBV5-1 and TRBJ1-3, with 7 bases matching TRBD1. CDR3 length equals 15 residues. Germline assignment: CDR1 SGHRS and CDR2 YFSETQ. J lost 3 bases, V lost 0 bases, and 3 bases had no gene match. CDR3 in amino acids: CASSLVTGVGNTIYF. CDR3 nucleotide sequence: TGCGCCAGCAGCTTGGTTACAGGGGTTGGAAACACCATATATTTT.

The rearrangement joins TRBV6-2 or TRBV6-3 to TRBJ1-6; D is possibly TRBD1 (6 bases). From germline, CDR1 is MNHEY and CDR2 SVGEGT. The ends were cut back, 5 bases at V and 10 bases at J, with 15 bases in the middle. The CDR3 has 14 amino acids. The DNA of the CDR3 is TGTGCCAGCAGTCCCCGGGACATACCCTCACCCCTCCACTTT. The encoded protein is CASSPRDIPSPLHF.

The chain links TRBV6-5 to TRBJ2-7, with D unclear. CDR3 size: 12 residues. The V and J ends lost 4 bases and 4 bases respectively, with 8 bases between them. CDR1 and CDR2 from the germline V gene are MNHEY and SVGAGI. CDR3 coding DNA: TGTGCCAGCAGTTCGTCGTTATACGAGCAGTACTTC. This sequence encodes CASSSSLYEQYF.

This sequence joins TRBV15 and TRBJ1-4; tentatively, D is TRBD1 (5 bases). V dropped 1 base and J dropped 7 bases, with 10 bases sitting between them. CDR3 length equals 14 residues. Germline CDR1 is LNHNV and CDR2 is YYDKDF (reference sequence). This CDR3 reads CATSRGLRGEKLFF. DNA of the CDR3: TGTGCCACCAGCAGAGGCCTTAGGGGTGAAAAACTGTTTTTT. Filled out from reference TRBV15 and TRBJ1-4, the complete variable domain reads DAMVIQNPRYQVTQFGKPVTLSCSQTLNHNVMYWYQQKSSQAPKLLFHYYDKDFNNEADTPDNFQSRRPNTSFCFLDIRSPGLGDTAMYLCATSRGLRGEKLFFGSGTQLSVL.

The rearrangement links TRBV29-1 to TRBJ1-1; a weak D match, TRBD1 (5 bases). The CDR3 spans 14 residues. Trimming left V 7 bases short and J 0 bases short, with 15 bases between. Per the germline V gene, CDR1 is SQVTM and CDR2 is ANQGSEA. The CDR3 here is CSADAGRLNTEAFF. CDR3 DNA sequence: TGCAGCGCCGACGCGGGACGGTTGAACACTGAAGCTTTCTTT.

The chain employs TRBV6-1 and TRBJ2-1, with TRBD2 matching 9 bases. CDR3 length equals 15 residues. Per the germline V gene, CDR1 is MNHNS and CDR2 is SASEGT. The V segment lost 3 bases and the J segment 2 bases; nucleotides outside the gene matches: 2. The CDR3 DNA is TGTGCCAGCAGTGAGCGGGAGGGCGCCTACAATGAGCAGTTCTTC. As protein: CASSEREGAYNEQFF.

The rearrangement joins TRBV27 to TRBJ1-2; weak D call: TRBD1 (6 bases). Trimming pared 6 bases from V and 4 bases from J, leaving 24 bases between. Germline lookup yields CDR1 MNHEY and CDR2 SMNVEV (reference sequence). The CDR3 loop spans 17 amino acids. CDR3 in DNA: TGTGCCAGCAGCCTAGAGCCCCCGCGACAGGATAGCTATGGCTACACCTTC. Protein product: CASSLEPPRQDSYGYTF.

J is TRBJ2-1 and V is TRBV29-1; 9 bases agree with TRBD2. CDR1 is SQVTM and CDR2 is ANQGSEA in the germline V gene. Trimming cost V 3 bases and J 8 bases; bases outside gene matches: 14. The CDR3 has 16 residues. CDR3 DNA: TGCAGCGTTGACCTGCCTAGCGGGATTGAGTGGGATGAGCAGTTCTTC. It translates to CSVDLPSGIEWDEQFF.

The chain is built from TRBV10-1 and TRBJ1-1; D perhaps matches TRBD1 (6 bases). Germline V gene data show CDR1 as WNHNN and CDR2 as SYGVQD (reference sequence). The CDR3 consists of 15 residues. The V gene lost 2 bases and the J gene lost 4 bases, with 14 bases spanning the gap. The CDR3 sequence is CASSERTELATEAFF. The CDR3 region has the DNA TGCGCCAGCAGTGAGAGGACAGAGCTGGCCACTGAAGCTTTCTTT.

This clone has just a few counts. This chain connects TRBV7-9 to TRBJ1-2; possible D gene TRBD1, 6 bases. The CDR3 length is 13 residues. Trimming shortened V by 5 bases and J by 8 bases, and 15 bases separated the two germline ends. Germline V lookup: CDR1 SEHNR, CDR2 FQNEAQ (reference sequence). The CDR3 nucleotides read TGTGCCAGCAGCCGCGCCTCAGGGGACGGCTACACCTTC. It encodes CASSRASGDGYTF.

The chain employs TRBV5-1 and TRBJ2-5; possibly TRBD1 for D (5 bases). In germline, CDR1 is SGHRS, CDR2 YFSETQ. This CDR3 region has 15 residues. Trimming removed 5 bases from V and 4 bases from J, with 18 bases in between. The CDR3 region has the DNA TGCGCCAGCAGTCCCAACAGTCAGGGTCTAGAGACCCAGTACTTC. Protein product: CASSPNSQGLETQYF.

This clone is a singleton in its sample. The chain couples TRBV7-2 to TRBJ2-2; 10 bases fit TRBD1. This CDR3 is built from 15 residues. Per germline, CDR1 SGHTA and CDR2 FQGNSA. J was trimmed by 5 bases and V by 3 bases; bases with no gene match: 3. CDR3 sequence: CASSLEGQGTGELFF. The CDR3 nucleotides read TGTGCCAGCAGCTTGGAGGGACAGGGGACCGGGGAGCTGTTTTTT.

This clone was recorded only once. This chain joins TRBV28 and TRBJ2-7; no reliable D call. The CDR3 loop spans 12 amino acids. The germline V gene encodes CDR1 MDHEN and CDR2 SYDVKM. V was cut by 1 base and J by 5 bases, with 6 bases left in between. The CDR3 DNA reads TGTGCCAGCAGTTTATATAGTGACGAGCAGTACTTC. It specifies CASSLYSDEQYF.

This chain links TRBV4-1 with TRBJ2-7; 13 positions match TRBD2. Per germline, CDR1 MGHRA and CDR2 YSYEKL. With V trimmed by 2 bases and J by 3 bases, 1 base remained unmatched. There are 15 residues in the CDR3. CDR3 coding DNA: TGCGCCAGCAGCCAACGGACTAGCGGGAGCTACGAGCAGTACTTC. It translates to CASSQRTSGSYEQYF.

The genes are TRBV12-3 or TRBV12-4 and TRBJ1-1; perhaps TRBD1 as D (6 bases). V lost 4 bases to trimming and J lost 3 bases, with 9 bases between them. This CDR3 spans 13 amino acids. Here the CDR3 DNA reads TGTGCCAGCAGTTCGCAGGGGTACACTGAAGCTTTCTTT. Residues: CASSSQGYTEAFF.